This TCR beta chain appears in the sequencing data of a study of blood T cell repertoires in COVID-19 (dated by TCRdb to the early 2020s). For context, the study as a whole: Samples from collaborators originated in the United States, Italy and Spain and spanned both the acute and convalescent phases of COVID-19. HLA class I and class II types, where available, came from metadata supplied by the sample provider rather than from assay-based typing. Samples came from the ongoing ImmuneRACE study (first 160 participants) plus 1,254 subjects from 6 global collaborators. A de-identified subject ID, COVID-19 status, age in years and sex were almost always included in the sample metadata. The dataset comprised deeply sampled blood TCRbeta repertoires from subjects exposed to, actively infected with, or recovered from COVID-19. The repertoires were released in a freely available public database intended as a resource for research on the immune response to SARS-CoV-2. The prospective study material was composed of cDNA or gDNA derived from T cells, B-cell-depleted T cells, or PBMCs. Study-wide conclusions, independent of this receptor: How much clinical and demographic metadata was included differed by source and by participant, and the metadata was provided uncurated.

Details on this clone: There is no known antigen for this receptor. There are no base qualities to consult, and no much larger clone falls within one base.

TCRbeta CDR3 regions were amplified from genomic DNA using the immunoSEQ Assay, a bias-controlled multiplex PCR. Per the authors' processing: Nucleated cell counts per sample were estimated from amplification of reference gene primers within the assay. To quantify the absolute abundance of each unique TCRbeta CDR3 rearrangement, sequence reads were collapsed and filtered. Productive Simpson clonality was computed per sample as the square root of Simpson's diversity index over productive rearrangements. The source is immuneACCESS, and TCRdb retained only in-frame sequences with V and J called. Part of the clones is not carried over; for the studies checked, unresolved V genes explain less than half of this, and the remainder is unexplained. For V, J and clone size, that table is used; D and trimming come from the DNA. The sample table shows 110,000 to 150,000 clones, and around four fifths are seen once. The top ten clones comprise around 6.2% of the sample.

Enrolling through a virtual design, the prospective study's participants ranged in age from roughly 18 to 95 years and lived across 24 United States geographic areas. In the prospective study, cohorts were assigned on the basis of participant-reported clinical history obtained from a screening survey and a study questionnaire. ImmuneRACE Cohort 3 recovered participants were defined by two consecutive negative NP/OP PCR tests, healthcare professional clearance, or symptom resolution. Mobile phlebotomists in the prospective study collected whole blood, serum and a nasopharyngeal or oropharyngeal swab from every participant. Over an approximately 2-month period, participants in the prospective study had the option of providing additional blood draws and questionnaires. Prospective study blood samples were shipped either frozen or at room temperature before DNA extraction. The sequence derives from a woman aged 40 to 50 who had recovered from COVID-19. The sample was PBMCs or T cells enriched from blood (not recorded which).

Here is the DNA: TGTGCCAGCAGCTTAATTCCTGAGGGAAACTATGGCTACACCTTC. Translated, this is CASSLIPEGNYGYTF. The chain was built from TRBV7-9 and TRBJ1-2; no D gene call is confident. The CDR3, from cysteine to phenylalanine, totals 15 residues. The CDR3 DNA has 45 bases and is translated from base 1. CDR1 and CDR2 are drawn from the germline V gene (reference sequence): SEHNR, FQNEAQ. At the junction V is shortened by 2 bases and J by 2 bases, with 12 bases in between.